This T cell receptor beta chain was recorded in a study of naive and memory T cell subsets. The SP2 primer and nested alpha and beta constant region primers amplified ligated cDNA in four rounds. From the UMI-ligation and nested PCR reads, TCRdb called clonotypes with MiXCR, one entry per CDR3 protein. The repertoire consists of about 25,000 distinct CDR3 sequences, with around 5.3% occurring once and the leading ten covering approximately 7.4%. The V gene's germline CDR1 is SGDLS and CDR2 YYNGEE. This CDR3 contains 12 residues. The V gene lost 1 base and the J gene lost 7 bases, with 6 bases spanning the gap. This clonotype has a count of ten or more. TCR cDNA received a 3' ligated oligonucleotide that carried a UMI. Cells were not sorted; total RNA input targeted roughly 1 to 1000 ng.

This chain links TRBV9 with TRBJ2-1; D possibly corresponds to TRBD2 (6 bases). The source is an adult in good health. Sequenced input: blood. The CDR3 protein is CASSVLANEQFF. Written as DNA, the CDR3 is TGTGCCAGCAGCGTACTAGCGAATGAGCAGTTCTTC.